These 17 T cell receptor beta chains were sequenced from one sample in a study of beta chain features in type 1 diabetes. The investigators reverse transcribed all of the isolated RNA, so they sequenced expressed TCRB transcripts. The assay was immunoSEQ multiplex PCR, and TCRdb's table has in-frame clones only and misses some. Of fewer than 250,000 clones listed, 13% to 15% were seen once; the top ten hold around 0.026%. Sequencing was performed on naive CD4+ T cells from blood. These receptors were taken from a woman aged 40 to 49 in good health.

This clone turned up a few times. The chain links TRBV5-4 to TRBJ1-6; D is unclear. V dropped 4 bases and J dropped 6 bases, with 20 bases sitting between them. This CDR3 spans 17 amino acids. Germline assignment: CDR1 SGHNT and CDR2 YYREEE (reference sequence). The CDR3 sequence: CASSGVEGNIANSPLHF. CDR3 bases: TGTGCCAGCAGCGGCGTAGAGGGAAACATTGCTAATTCACCCCTCCACTTT.

Only a few counts were recorded for this clone. J is TRBJ2-2 and V is TRBV2; the D is unclear. Germline CDR1 SNHLY, CDR2 FYNNEI. The V end was cut by 0 bases, the J end by 3 bases, with 8 bases between. The CDR3 totals 15 residues. The CDR3 spells CASSEASSYTGELFF. Written as DNA, the CDR3 is TGTGCCAGCAGTGAAGCTTCTAGTTACACCGGGGAGCTGTTTTTT.

This clone was found a few times. This chain links TRBV6-1 with TRBJ1-2, with 7 bases fitting TRBD1. Germline V gives CDR1 MNHNS, CDR2 SASEGT. Trimming took 8 bases from V and 2 from J; bases not matched to a gene: 5. CDR3 size: 13 residues. CDR3 loop: CASDRDSNYGYTF. CDR3 nucleotide sequence: TGTGCCAGCGACCGGGACAGCAACTATGGCTACACCTTC.

This clone was seen only a few times. The chain recombines TRBV18 with TRBJ2-7, with 7 bases aligning to TRBD1. CDR1 KGHSH and CDR2 LQKENI come from the germline V gene. The CDR3 has 14 amino acids. With 2 bases clipped from V and 5 bases from J, the junction kept 6 bases outside the gene matches. The CDR3 DNA sequence: TGTGCCAGCTCACCAAGGGGACAGTTGAACGAGCAGTACTTC. Translated, it gives CASSPRGQLNEQYF. Variable domain in full (rest from reference TRBV18 and TRBJ2-7): NAGVMQNPRHLVRRRGQEARLRCSPMKGHSHVYWYRQLPEEGLKFMVYLQKENIIDESGMPKERFSAEFPKEGPSILRIQQVVRGDSAAYFCASSPRGQLNEQYFGPGTRLTVT.

This clone came up a few times. The chain combines TRBV5-1 with TRBJ1-6, with 10 bases aligning to TRBD1. The CDR3 has 16 amino acids. Unmatched junction bases numbered 1, after V lost 0 bases and J lost 4 bases. CDR1 is SGHRS and CDR2 is YFSETQ in the germline V gene. DNA for the CDR3: TGCGCCAGCAGCTTGGGGGACAGGGGATATAATTCACCCCTCCACTTT. Protein: CASSLGDRGYNSPLHF.

This clone was observed a handful of times. The chain has TRBV7-2 and TRBJ2-1; the match to TRBD2 covers 8 bases. Per germline, CDR1 SGHTA and CDR2 FQGNSA. J was trimmed by 6 bases and V by 2 bases; bases with no gene match: 6. The CDR3 loop spans 15 amino acids. The CDR3 loop reads CASSLFGTSPNEQFF. DNA for the CDR3: TGTGCCAGCAGCTTATTTGGGACTAGTCCCAATGAGCAGTTCTTC.

This clone has a handful of counts. The V call is TRBV4-3, the J call TRBJ1-5, with D possibly being TRBD1 (6 bases). This CDR3 has 15 amino acids. Germline-derived CDR1 and CDR2 are LGHNA and YSLEER. V lost 0 bases, J lost 6 bases, and 12 bases lay in between. CDR3: CASSQDTGGPQPQHF. The CDR3 bases are TGCGCCAGCAGCCAAGATACGGGGGGGCCTCAGCCCCAGCATTTT.

This clone was counted a few times. The chain employs TRBV5-8 and TRBJ2-1; no definite D call. The CDR3 consists of 17 residues. V was pared by 0 bases and J by 12 bases, with 25 bases between. Germline values: CDR1 SGHTS, CDR2 YDEGEE. The CDR3 DNA is TGTGCCAGCAGCTTGGCGAGGTTGTCTAGTCTCCTCGACTCGCAGTTCTTC. It is translated as CASSLARLSSLLDSQFF.

There are a few counts of this clone. The rearrangement links TRBV6-5 to TRBJ1-3, with 8 bases matching TRBD1. V trimming: 8 bases; J trimming: 2 bases; junction bases outside the gene matches: 5. Germline lookup yields CDR1 MNHEY and CDR2 SVGAGI. The CDR3 is made up of 14 amino acids. The CDR3 region is CASSLQGAGNTIYF. The CDR3 DNA sequence: TGTGCCAGCTCCCTACAGGGGGCTGGAAACACCATATATTTT.

This clone was observed a few times. The genes are TRBV4-3 and TRBJ2-1, with D unclear. The CDR3 has 15 amino acids. Trimming left V 1 base short and J 0 bases short, with 7 bases between. Germline values: CDR1 LGHNA, CDR2 YSLEER. This CDR3 is CASSQVGSSYNEQFF. CDR3 DNA: TGCGCCAGCAGCCAAGTCGGTAGCTCCTACAATGAGCAGTTCTTC.

The chain carries TRBV5-1 and TRBJ1-5; 8 bases line up with TRBD1. Germline CDR1 and CDR2: SGHRS and YFSETQ. After removal of 0 bases from V and 7 bases from J, the junction contained 3 bases not matched to a gene. The CDR3 length is 14 residues. The CDR3 bases are TGCGCCAGCAGCTTGGTTCAGGGGGCCCAGCCCCAGCATTTT. It translates to CASSLVQGAQPQHF.

J is TRBJ2-3 and V is TRBV5-1, with a tentative D call TRBD2 (6 bases). Trimming stripped 5 bases from V and 3 bases from J, with 19 bases between. The CDR3 covers 16 residues. The V gene's germline CDR1 is SGHRS and CDR2 YFSETQ. CDR3 loop: CASSLTPGLTTDTQYF. In DNA form, the CDR3 reads TGCGCCAGCAGTCTTACCCCGGGACTCACGACAGATACGCAGTATTTT.

The chain is built from TRBV25-1 and TRBJ1-4, with TRBD1 matching 7 bases. The ends lost 9 bases at V and 4 bases at J; junction bases unmatched: 11. Germline loops: CDR1 MGHDK, CDR2 SYGVNS. The CDR3 totals 15 residues. The CDR3, as DNA: TGTGCCAGTCAGGAGCCACAGGGGATTAATGAAAAACTGTTTTTT. This sequence encodes CASQEPQGINEKLFF.

V usage is TRBV5-1 and J usage is TRBJ1-6; maybe TRBD1 (5 bases). The V end was cut by 5 bases, the J end by 7 bases, with 16 bases between. CDR1 and CDR2 from the germline V gene are SGHRS and YFSETQ. The CDR3 consists of 15 residues. CDR3 in amino acids: CASRSADRDNSPLHF. CDR3 sequence (DNA): TGCGCCAGCAGATCGGCCGACAGAGACAATTCACCCCTCCACTTT.

The J gene is TRBJ2-3, the V gene TRBV18; 7 nucleotides match TRBD1. CDR1 is KGHSH, CDR2 LQKENI, per germline. The V gene end was trimmed by 4 bases and the J gene end by 3 bases; junction bases not matched to a gene: 1. CDR3 size: 13 residues. CDR3 protein: CASSQGATDTQYF. The CDR3 nucleotides read TGTGCCAGCTCACAGGGGGCAACAGATACGCAGTATTTT.

This clone was detected a few times. The chain has TRBV7-2 and TRBJ2-2; the match to TRBD2 covers 9 bases. The CDR3 spans 17 residues. J lost 4 bases, V lost 3 bases, and 9 bases had no gene match. Germline V lookup: CDR1 SGHTA, CDR2 FQGNSA. The CDR3 coding sequence is TGTGCCAGCAGCTTCAGTCTAGCGGGGTCTTTCACCGGGGAGCTGTTTTTT. Encoded protein: CASSFSLAGSFTGELFF.

The chain carries TRBV7-6 and TRBJ1-2; D is possibly TRBD1 (6 bases). The CDR3 is made up of 15 amino acids. Germline V gives CDR1 SGHVS, CDR2 FNYEAQ. Trimming stripped 0 bases from V and 8 bases from J, with 16 bases between. CDR3 sequence reads: CASSLAPRGGGGYTF. DNA for the CDR3: TGTGCCAGCAGCTTAGCCCCCCGGGGAGGGGGAGGCTACACCTTC. The full variable domain, in which reference TRBV7-6 and TRBJ1-2 provide the parts outside the CDR3, is GAGVSQSPRYKVTKRGQDVALRCDPISGHVSLYWYRQALGQGPEFLTYFNYEAQQDKSGLPNDRFSAERPEGSISTLTIQRTEQRDSAMYRCASSLAPRGGGGYTFGSGTRLTVV.